This T cell receptor beta chain was identified during a study of blood T cell repertoires in COVID-19. Repertoires were generated with immunoSEQ multiplex PCR, while TCRdb's copy carries only in-frame clones and drops some. This table has almost 200,000 clones, roughly nine tenths appearing once. The V and J ends lost 3 bases and 4 bases, in that order; junction bases with no gene match: 6. The CDR3 spans 15 residues. Germline values: CDR1 SGHRS, CDR2 YFSETQ. The V call is TRBV5-1, the J call TRBJ2-1; 8 bases match TRBD1. This receptor was taken from a woman aged 70-85 years with acute or convalescent COVID-19. The sequenced sample was peripheral blood. The chain's CDR3 is CASSYRQGSYNEQFF. As DNA, the CDR3 is TGCGCCAGCAGCTACCGACAGGGGTCGTACAATGAGCAGTTCTTC. Together with reference TRBV5-1 and TRBJ2-1, the CDR3 gives the full variable domain: KAGVTQTPRYLIKTRGQQVTLSCSPISGHRSVSWYQQTPGQGLQFLFEYFSETQRNKGNFPGRFSGRQFSNSRSEMNVSTLELGDSALYLCASSYRQGSYNEQFFGPGTRLTVL.